One and the same sample provided the 20 T cell receptor beta chains below, sequenced in a study of cytomegalovirus exposure and HLA in healthy donors. Use of 60 Vbeta and 13 Jbeta primers characterized the PCR. TCRdb's table, derived via immunoSEQ multiplex PCR, lists solely in-frame clones and lacks some. The data hold approximately 97,000 clones, with about three quarters observed a single time. Material for sequencing was PBMCs. The source of these receptors is a man aged 35-49 years in good health and CMV-seronegative.

The chain is built from TRBV25-1 and TRBJ1-5, with 8 bases fitting TRBD1. CDR1 and CDR2 (germline): MGHDK, SYGVNS. This CDR3 contains 14 residues. Trimming cost V 5 bases and J 2 bases; bases outside gene matches: 2. In DNA form, the CDR3 reads TGTGCCAGCAGTCCAGGGGGCGGCAATCAGCCCCAGCATTTT. Translation: CASSPGGGNQPQHF. Complete variable domain (other parts from reference TRBV25-1 and TRBJ1-5): EADIYQTPRYLVIGTGKKITLECSQTMGHDKMYWYQQDPGMELHLIHYSYGVNSTEKGDLSSESTVSRIRTEHFPLTLESARPSHTSQYLCASSPGGGNQPQHFGDGTRLSIL.

V gene TRBV28 combines with J gene TRBJ1-2; D not resolved. Trimming left V 2 bases short and J 4 bases short, with 8 bases between. Germline values: CDR1 MDHEN, CDR2 SYDVKM. The CDR3 loop spans 13 amino acids. This CDR3 is CASSLATLYGYTF. As DNA, the CDR3 is TGTGCCAGCAGTTTAGCTACTCTCTATGGCTACACCTTC.

V gene TRBV6-6 combines with J gene TRBJ2-1; 9 bases are shared with TRBD1. Germline trimming cut 6 bases from V and 9 bases from J; bases unmatched to any gene: 9. The CDR3 has 14 residues. Germline V gene data show CDR1 as MNHNY and CDR2 as SVGAGI (reference sequence). CDR3 in amino acids: CASRSTGQGFEQFF. In nucleotides, the CDR3 is TGTGCCAGCAGATCTACGGGACAGGGCTTTGAGCAGTTCTTC.

In DNA form, the CDR3 reads TGTGCCAGCAGTTACTCGGGACAGGGACTTTCACCCCTCCACTTT. This translates into CASSYSGQGLSPLHF. The chain joins TRBV6-5 to TRBJ1-6; TRBD1 matches 9 bases. CDR3 length: 15 residues. Unmatched junction bases numbered 3, after V lost 0 bases and J lost 9 bases. Germline lookup yields CDR1 MNHEY and CDR2 SVGAGI.

J is TRBJ2-5 and V is TRBV7-6; 9 bases match TRBD2. Losses at the gene ends were 4 bases for V and 7 bases for J; bases not matched to a gene: 10. CDR3 length equals 15 residues. CDR1 and CDR2 from the germline V gene are SGHVS and FNYEAQ. DNA of the CDR3: TGTGCCAGCAGCTCGGGCGGGAGGGGCTCGGGGACCCAGTACTTC. Encoded protein: CASSSGGRGSGTQYF.

The chain is built from TRBV5-1 and TRBJ1-2; D unresolved. V gave up 5 bases and J gave up 5 bases, with 25 bases separating them. CDR3 length equals 17 residues. Looked up from germline, CDR1 is SGHRS and CDR2 is YFSETQ. CDR3 DNA: TGCGCCAGCAGTAGGAGAGTAAGTGAGGGCCATGGGTATGGCTACACCTTC. Translation: CASSRRVSEGHGYGYTF.

The chain employs TRBV10-3 and TRBJ2-5, with 9 positions matching TRBD1. Germline V gene lookup returns CDR1 ENHRY and CDR2 SYGVKD. The CDR3 sequence is 14 residues long. V lost 5 bases and J lost 5; bases outside the gene matches: 6. CDR3 amino acids: CAISLQGAFETQYF. DNA of the CDR3: TGTGCCATCAGTCTACAGGGGGCTTTTGAGACCCAGTACTTC.

The rearrangement links TRBV5-1 to TRBJ1-6, with D uncertain. This CDR3 has 13 amino acids. Trimming removed 0 bases from V and 6 bases from J, with 4 bases in between. Per germline, CDR1 SGHRS and CDR2 YFSETQ. In DNA form, the CDR3 reads TGCGCCAGCAGCTTGGACGGTAATTCACCCCTCCACTTT. Translation: CASSLDGNSPLHF.

The gene calls are TRBV29-1 and TRBJ1-1, with a possible D match to TRBD1 (6 bases). Germline CDR1 is SQVTM and CDR2 is ANQGSEA. The CDR3 loop spans 15 amino acids. Trimming took 0 bases from V and 3 from J, leaving 14 bases between them. The CDR3 coding sequence is TGCAGCGTTGAAGATGATTGGGGGCGTTACACTGAAGCTTTCTTT. This gives the protein CSVEDDWGRYTEAFF.

This chain uses TRBV7-9 with TRBJ1-1; perhaps TRBD1 as D (5 bases). V lost 0 bases and J lost 4, with 6 bases in between. The CDR3 loop spans 13 amino acids. The germline CDR1 and CDR2 sequences are SEHNR and FQNEAQ (reference sequence). Here the CDR3 reads CASSLARVTEAFF. CDR3 in DNA: TGTGCCAGCAGCTTAGCCAGGGTCACTGAAGCTTTCTTT.

The genes are TRBV10-3 and TRBJ2-2; tentatively, D is TRBD1 (5 bases). The CDR3 consists of 17 residues. CDR1 and CDR2 from the germline V gene are ENHRY and SYGVKD. V was pared by 0 bases and J by 4 bases, with 15 bases between. CDR3 in amino acids: CAISESPTDTSTGELFF. CDR3 sequence (DNA): TGTGCCATCAGTGAGTCGCCCACGGACACGTCCACCGGGGAGCTGTTTTTT.

The genes are TRBV2 and TRBJ2-1; TRBD2 might be the D (5 bases). Germline loops: CDR1 SNHLY, CDR2 FYNNEI. Trimming left V 10 bases short and J 0 bases short, with 13 bases between. The CDR3 is 14 residues long. The DNA for the CDR3 is TGTGCCACCGCGCTTGGGAGCTCCTACAATGAGCAGTTCTTC. Translating it yields CATALGSSYNEQFF.

J is TRBJ1-1 and V is TRBV2; possible D gene TRBD1, 6 bases. The CDR3 has 12 residues. In germline, CDR1 is SNHLY, CDR2 FYNNEI. Trimming stripped 6 bases from V and 5 bases from J, with 10 bases between. In DNA, the CDR3 is TGTGCCAGCAGAGAGGACAGTACTGAAGCTTTCTTT. Translating gives CASREDSTEAFF.

A few counts support this clone. The V gene is TRBV5-4, the J gene TRBJ1-1; TRBD1 matches at 10 bases. This CDR3 has 16 amino acids. Germline assignment: CDR1 SGHNT and CDR2 YYREEE (reference sequence). After removal of 4 bases from V and 0 bases from J, the junction contained 6 bases not matched to a gene. In DNA, the CDR3 is TGTGCCAGCAGCCAGGGACAGGGGTTCATGAACACTGAAGCTTTCTTT. Its protein is CASSQGQGFMNTEAFF.

This clone was found once. This chain uses TRBV5-1 with TRBJ2-1, with unresolved D. CDR3 length equals 19 residues. V dropped 5 bases and J dropped 5 bases, with 29 bases sitting between them. Germline V gene sequence: CDR1 SGHRS, CDR2 YFSETQ. The CDR3 is CASSPLKVSSGTANNEQFF. CDR3 DNA sequence: TGCGCCAGCAGTCCACTCAAAGTATCTTCTGGCACAGCCAACAATGAGCAGTTCTTC.

The chain carries TRBV19 and TRBJ1-2; no definite D call. The CDR3 length is 14 residues. Per the germline V gene, CDR1 is LNHDA and CDR2 is SQIVND (reference sequence). V lost 3 bases to trimming and J lost 4 bases, with 12 bases between them. The CDR3 DNA sequence: TGTGCCAGTAGTATGGAGAGCCTAGGCTATGGCTACACCTTC. Amino acid sequence: CASSMESLGYGYTF.

This chain joins TRBV5-1 and TRBJ2-7; 8 nucleotides line up with TRBD1. CDR3 size: 15 residues. CDR1 SGHRS and CDR2 YFSETQ come from the germline V gene. The junction had 3 bases not matched to a gene; V was cut back by 1 base and J by 0 bases. CDR3 in DNA: TGCGCCAGCAGCTTGCTCCAGGGGGCCTCCTACGAGCAGTACTTC. It translates to CASSLLQGASYEQYF.

The chain joins TRBV5-4 to TRBJ2-5, with D possibly being TRBD1 (6 bases). This CDR3 has 13 amino acids. CDR1 SGHNT and CDR2 YYREEE come from the germline V gene (reference sequence). Trimming took off 4 bases at V and 4 bases at J, with 11 bases between the two ends. CDR3 protein: CASSPQGPETQYF. As DNA, the CDR3 is TGTGCCAGCAGCCCACAGGGTCCAGAGACCCAGTACTTC.

CDR3 DNA sequence: TGCAGCGTCACTGCCCCTGCGGCCTACGAGCAGTACTTC. Translation gives CSVTAPAAYEQYF. The genes are TRBV29-1 and TRBJ2-7; no clear D gene. The CDR3 loop spans 13 amino acids. V dropped 6 bases and J dropped 2 bases, with 14 bases sitting between them. The germline V gene has CDR1 SQVTM and CDR2 ANQGSEA.

This rearrangement joins TRBV7-9 to TRBJ2-4, with 8 bases lining up with TRBD1. With 3 bases clipped from V and 0 bases from J, the junction kept 10 bases outside the gene matches. Germline V lookup: CDR1 SEHNR, CDR2 FQNEAQ (reference sequence). The CDR3 has 18 amino acids. CDR3 bases: TGTGCCAGCAGCTTGGGGAGGACAGGGTGGGGAGCCAAAAACATTCAGTACTTC. Translation gives CASSLGRTGWGAKNIQYF.